This TCR beta chain was recorded in a study of regulatory dendritic cells for organ transplantation. Study overall: Monocytes received vitamin D3 on days 0 and 4, IL-10 on day 4.

Allogeneic regulatory or mature dendritic cells were co-cultured for less than six days with CFSE-labeled sorted T cells at 1:10. Germline V CDR1 and CDR2: MNHNS, SASEGT. This CDR3 region has 14 residues. V dropped 6 bases and J dropped 0 bases, with 12 bases sitting between them. Study-wide findings and caveats: Naive T cells showed high diversity, memory cells less, memory CD8+ least. Mature dendritic cells appeared to drive more memory CD8+ clonal expansion than regulatory ones.

On this clone: Its target is unknown.

Only in-frame clones appear in the TCRdb table, and some are missing; sequencing was by immunoSEQ multiplex PCR. Of approximately 10,000 clones listed, around 80% are singletons. The sample consisted of memory CD4+ T cells from blood cultured with dendritic cells. As to subset: CD45RO+ memory T cells. The chain couples TRBV6-1 to TRBJ2-7; D might be TRBD1 (5 bases). This receptor was taken from a human donor in good health. CDR3 amino acids: CASSLTGASYEQYF. The DNA of the CDR3 is TGTGCCAGCAGCCTTACAGGAGCCTCCTACGAGCAGTACTTC.